What follows is one T cell receptor beta chain and its context. The antigen is unknown. Starting from approximately 470 ng of total RNA, TCR beta cDNA was produced with a primer in the constant region. Researchers made the TCR beta libraries by running three nested multiplex PCR rounds with slightly modified ARM-PCR. In the first two PCR rounds, TRBV1-TRBV30 forward primers were paired with a C-beta reverse primer, and each round lasted about 9 cycles. MiXCR, applied by TCRdb to the multiplex PCR reads, yields one record per CDR3 protein. The data contain a few hundred thousand distinct CDR3 sequences, about 50% of them singletons. Germline DNA was also extracted, with blood RNA taken from unsorted whole blood. This entry comes from a study of tumor-infiltrating lymphocytes in primary liver carcinoma. As for the study in general: Each participant had primary liver carcinoma, and surgical resection was the treatment. Staging placed the tumors at T1-T3 N0M0, and they measured about 4.2 to 10 cm across. Study results and caveats: Tumor top-250-clone fractions significantly exceeded those of blood (p = 0.039). Tumor region pairs outstripped tumor-adjacent and tumor-blood pairs in overlap.

The V gene's germline CDR1 is SGHRS and CDR2 YFSETQ. The ends lost 0 bases at V and 7 bases at J; junction bases unmatched: 15. CDR3 length: 19 amino acids. This receptor was identified in a woman aged 25-40 years with primary liver carcinoma and hepatitis B virus infection. The J gene is TRBJ2-1, the V gene TRBV5-1, with 11 bases fitting TRBD2. The specimen was peripheral blood. CDR3 loop: CASSLVGSLLAGVENEQFF. The CDR3 nucleotides read TGCGCCAGCAGCTTGGTCGGTTCCTTACTAGCGGGAGTCGAGAATGAGCAGTTCTTC. The full variable domain, completed using reference TRBV5-1 and TRBJ2-1, is KAGVTQTPRYLIKTRGQQVTLSCSPISGHRSVSWYQQTPGQGLQFLFEYFSETQRNKGNFPGRFSGRQFSNSRSEMNVSTLELGDSALYLCASSLVGSLLAGVENEQFFGPGTRLTVL.